Below are 32 T cell receptor beta chains sequenced from a single sample in a study of blood T cells in healthy people across ages. Then a second PCR, running roughly 6 to 12 cycles, was carried out with a sample-barcoded 5' primer and a J-beta primer mix. Using its own MiXCR run on the 5' RACE reads, TCRdb lists one record per CDR3 protein. The sample yields some 550,000 distinct CDR3 sequences, under 55% seen once. The specimen was blood. These receptors were taken from a man older than 75 in good health.

V and J are TRBV29-1 and TRBJ2-1; possibly TRBD1 for D (7 bases). The CDR3 length is 14 residues. The V end was cut by 4 bases, the J end by 8 bases, with 18 bases between. CDR1 and CDR2 (germline): SQVTM, ANQGSEA. The CDR3 protein is CSVGRQGGDDEQFF. The CDR3 DNA sequence: TGCAGCGTTGGAAGGCAGGGGGGTGACGATGAGCAGTTCTTC.

Turning to this clonotype: A much more abundant neighbour one base away suggests this may be a read error. The rearrangement uses TRBV6-6 and TRBJ2-3; D is perhaps TRBD2 (5 bases). V lost 6 bases, J lost 8 bases, and 21 bases lay in between. Germline CDR1 MNHNY, CDR2 SVGAGI (reference sequence). The CDR3 contains 15 residues. The CDR3 protein is CASSWNKGARVTQYF. Written as DNA, the CDR3 is TGTGCCAGCAGCTGGAATAAGGGAGCCCGGGTTACGCAGTATTTT.

Concerning this clonotype: An end of the junction differs from the germline gene, which may be a read error. The gene calls are TRBV6-6 and TRBJ2-2, with 7 bases matching TRBD1. Germline V lookup: CDR1 MNHNY, CDR2 SVGAGI (reference sequence). The CDR3 loop spans 16 amino acids. The CDR3 loop reads CANSYSGTVNTGELFF. As DNA, the CDR3 is TGTGCCAACAGTTACTCCGGGACAGTAAACACCGGGGAGCTGTTTTTT.

The chain couples TRBV5-1 to TRBJ1-4; TRBD1 might be the D (5 bases). There are 15 residues in the CDR3. V lost 4 bases to trimming and J lost 8 bases, with 18 bases between them. CDR1 and CDR2 (germline): SGHRS, YFSETQ. CDR3 DNA sequence: TGCGCCAGCAGCCCTGCCCGGGACGTAGGGGAAAAACTGTTTTTT. Its translation is CASSPARDVGEKLFF.

Only a few counts were recorded for this clonotype. The gene calls are TRBV4-3 and TRBJ2-1; TRBD2 matches 11 bases. CDR1 LGHNA and CDR2 YSLEER come from the germline V gene. This CDR3 region has 15 residues. V lost 1 base to trimming and J lost 9 bases; unmatched junction nucleotides: 5. The DNA of the CDR3 is TGCGCCAGCAGCCAAGGCGGTAGCGGGAGGGTTGAGCAGTTCTTC. It is translated as CASSQGGSGRVEQFF.

J is TRBJ2-1 and V is TRBV7-2; the D gene is possibly TRBD1 (5 bases). The CDR3 contains 15 residues. V was shortened by 2 bases and J by 8 bases, with 16 bases between the two germline ends. CDR1 is SGHTA, CDR2 FQGNSA, per germline. The CDR3 here is CASSLSKDSFHEQFF. DNA for the CDR3: TGTGCCAGCAGCTTATCCAAAGACAGTTTCCATGAGCAGTTCTTC.

This sequence joins TRBV27 and TRBJ1-1, with D possibly TRBD1 on 6 matching bases. CDR3 length: 14 residues. V was cut by 5 bases and J by 1 base, with 11 bases left in between. Per germline, CDR1 MNHEY and CDR2 SMNVEV (reference sequence). The CDR3 is CASSGRGRNTEAFF. Here the CDR3 DNA reads TGTGCCAGCAGTGGCAGGGGTCGGAACACTGAAGCTTTCTTT.

CDR3 residues: CASSLVGGSGKTDTQYF. CDR3 coding DNA: TGTGCCAGCAGCTTAGTTGGTGGTAGCGGGAAGACAGATACGCAGTATTTT. The genes are TRBV7-2 and TRBJ2-3, with 8 bases matching TRBD2. The germline V gene encodes CDR1 SGHTA and CDR2 FQGNSA. V shed 1 base, J shed 3 bases, and the junction held 9 bases outside the gene matches. This CDR3 region has 17 residues.

Only a few counts were recorded for this clonotype. One end of the junction fails to match germline, which may point to a read error. The chain couples TRBV7-2 to TRBJ2-7; 9 bases map to TRBD1. Matching the DNA end better, TRBJ2-4 makes the J call doubtful. The CDR3 loop spans 13 amino acids. The germline CDR1 and CDR2 sequences are SGHTA and FQGNSA. The CDR3 region is CASSSGQGNIQYF. CDR3 in DNA: TGCGCCAGCAGCTCTGGACAGGGGAACATTCAGTACTTC.

A word on this clonotype: Germline is not matched at one junction end, which may reflect a read error. The chain joins TRBV6-2 or TRBV6-3 to TRBJ2-7, with D possibly being TRBD1 (5 bases). The CDR3 totals 15 residues. The V gene's germline CDR1 is MNHEY and CDR2 SVGEGT. The CDR3 protein is CASTETVFLPYEHYF. The DNA of the CDR3 is TGTGCCAGCACAGAGACAGTGTTTCTTCCCTACGAGCACTACTTC.

This chain joins TRBV2 and TRBJ1-2, with D uncertain. Germline lookup yields CDR1 SNHLY and CDR2 FYNNEI. V was shortened by 8 bases and J by 2 bases, with 18 bases between the two germline ends. The length of the CDR3 is 15 residues. This CDR3 is CASGRGFTSNYGYTF. The DNA of the CDR3 is TGTGCCAGCGGTCGGGGATTCACTTCAAACTATGGCTACACCTTC.

This clonotype was recorded a few times. CDR3 protein: CSVVAGGQGEQYF. The CDR3 DNA is TGCAGCGTTGTGGCGGGAGGGCAAGGCGAGCAGTACTTC. The rearrangement joins TRBV29-1 to TRBJ2-7, with 9 bases identical to TRBD2. The CDR3 is 13 amino acids. Germline CDR1 and CDR2: SQVTM and ANQGSEA. V shed 4 bases and J 6 bases; nucleotides not matched to a gene: 7.

This clonotype was counted only a few times. The V and J genes are TRBV5-1 and TRBJ2-7, with TRBD2 matching over 9 bases. The V and J ends lost 2 bases and 2 bases, in that order; junction bases with no gene match: 2. The CDR3 spans 14 residues. Germline lookup yields CDR1 SGHRS and CDR2 YFSETQ. The CDR3 reads CASSFVAGAYEQYF. CDR3 nucleotides: TGCGCCAGCAGCTTCGTAGCGGGAGCCTACGAGCAGTACTTC.

This clonotype was counted only a few times. The chain combines TRBV20-1 with TRBJ2-5; TRBD2 matches 8 bases. Trimming at V came to 3 bases and at J to 11 bases, leaving 14 bases not matched to a gene. This CDR3 spans 14 amino acids. Germline CDR1 is DFQATT and CDR2 is SNEGSKA (reference sequence). CDR3 DNA: TGCAGTGCTAGCTTGTCTAGCGGGCGCGGGGAGCAGTACTTC. Its translation is CSASLSSGRGEQYF.

V gene TRBV20-1 combines with J gene TRBJ2-1; D gene uncertain. From germline, CDR1 is DFQATT and CDR2 SNEGSKA (reference sequence). Trimming pared 1 base from V and 0 bases from J, leaving 10 bases between. The CDR3 length is 15 residues. CDR3 residues: CSARVLGGSYNEQFF. The CDR3 nucleotides read TGCAGTGCTAGAGTTTTAGGCGGCTCCTACAATGAGCAGTTCTTC.

This chain links TRBV7-2 with TRBJ1-2, with D unclear. From germline, CDR1 is SGHTA and CDR2 FQGNSA. Deletions cut 5 bases from V and 1 base from J, with 8 bases between. This CDR3 has 13 amino acids. As DNA, the CDR3 is TGTGCCAGCAGCCGCAGGTTTAACTATGGCTACACCTTC. Its protein is CASSRRFNYGYTF.

This clonotype appeared once. Sequence at one end of the junction differs from germline and may be a read error. The V gene is TRBV6-2 or TRBV6-3, the J gene TRBJ2-7, with D possibly matching TRBD1 (6 bases). Germline V gene data show CDR1 as MNHEY and CDR2 as SVGEGT. This CDR3 spans 13 amino acids. The CDR3 nucleotides read TGTGCCGGCAGTCGACAGGCACCCTACGAGCAGTACTTC. Its protein is CAGSRQAPYEQYF.

Regarding this clonotype: Germline and junction disagree at one end, which may indicate a read error. CDR3 coding DNA: TGTGCCAACTCACGTAGCGGGGCCTCCTACAATGAGCAGTTCTTC. The encoded protein is CANSRSGASYNEQFF. This chain uses TRBV18 with TRBJ2-1; 8 positions agree with TRBD2. Germline CDR1 and CDR2: KGHSH and LQKENI. The CDR3 has 15 amino acids.

There are a few counts of this clonotype. This rearrangement joins TRBV9 to TRBJ2-6; D uncertain. The length of the CDR3 is 15 residues. The germline V gene has CDR1 SGDLS and CDR2 YYNGEE. The V and J ends lost 3 bases and 0 bases respectively, with 7 bases between them. This chain's CDR3 is CASSALSSGANVLTF. The DNA of the CDR3 is TGTGCCAGCAGCGCTTTAAGCTCTGGGGCCAACGTCCTGACTTTC.

The gene calls are TRBV5-1 and TRBJ2-1, with D unclear. From germline, CDR1 is SGHRS and CDR2 YFSETQ. V lost 0 bases and J 0 bases, leaving 7 bases between the germline ends. The CDR3 sequence is 15 residues long. The CDR3 DNA reads TGCGCCAGCAGCTTGGCCATGAGCTCCTACAATGAGCAGTTCTTC. This encodes CASSLAMSSYNEQFF.

This chain connects TRBV6-1 to TRBJ2-7; D might be TRBD1 or TRBD2, each matching 6 bases. Germline V gives CDR1 MNHNS, CDR2 SASEGT. This CDR3 contains 16 residues. Trimming took 6 bases from V and 0 from J, leaving 18 bases between them. The CDR3 here is CASSANLGGISYEQYF. DNA of the CDR3: TGTGCCAGCAGCGCCAACCTAGGGGGGATCTCCTACGAGCAGTACTTC.

V usage is TRBV3-1 and J usage is TRBJ1-2; D is unclear. The V end was cut by 2 bases, the J end by 5 bases, with 12 bases between. This CDR3 region has 14 residues. Germline values: CDR1 LGHDT, CDR2 YNNKEL (reference sequence). The CDR3 sequence: CASSQSGVGYGYTF. The DNA of the CDR3 is TGTGCCAGCAGCCAATCTGGGGTGGGGTATGGCTACACCTTC.

The chain recombines TRBV20-1 with TRBJ2-3; 7 nucleotides align to TRBD2. The CDR3 contains 16 residues. The germline CDR1 and CDR2 sequences are DFQATT and SNEGSKA (reference sequence). Trimming took 1 base from V and 3 from J; bases not matched to a gene: 10. The CDR3, as DNA: TGCAGTGCTAGAGCCCTAGCGGACGTGGGGACAGATACGCAGTATTTT. Translated: CSARALADVGTDTQYF.

Comment on this clonotype: A much more abundant neighbour one base away suggests this may be a read error. The chain links TRBV12-3 or TRBV12-4 to TRBJ2-1, with 14 bases lining up with TRBD2. Trimming at V came to 5 bases and at J to 13 bases, leaving 19 bases not matched to a gene. The CDR3 is made up of 18 amino acids. In DNA form, the CDR3 reads TGTGCCAGCAGTCCGACTAGCGGGGGGGCCGATTCTGGAGAGACCCAGTTCTTC. Its protein is CASSPTSGGADSGETQFF.

This clonotype was counted a few times. A read error may account for a junction end that differs from germline. The chain combines TRBV6-1 with TRBJ1-2; D gene unclear. CDR1 and CDR2 (germline): MNHNS, SASEGT. The CDR3 is 14 amino acids. The CDR3 coding sequence is TGTGCCGGCAGTGACGGCCAGTCTAACTATGGCTACACCTTC. Protein sequence: CAGSDGQSNYGYTF.

The V call is TRBV7-2, the J call TRBJ2-1, with 11 bases matching TRBD2. Losses at the gene ends were 5 bases for V and 5 bases for J; bases not matched to a gene: 11. The CDR3 is 17 residues long. The germline gives CDR1 SGHTA, CDR2 FQGNSA. The CDR3 protein is CASSPPVVAGGDNEQFF. As DNA, the CDR3 is TGTGCCAGCAGCCCCCCCGTGGTAGCGGGAGGGGACAATGAGCAGTTCTTC.

This clonotype was seen a handful of times. The chain recombines TRBV29-1 with TRBJ2-7; tentatively, D is TRBD2 (6 bases). The CDR3 runs to 12 residues. V was shortened by 7 bases and J by 1 base, with 11 bases between the two germline ends. The germline V gene encodes CDR1 SQVTM and CDR2 ANQGSEA. For the CDR3, the DNA is TGCAGCGGGAGGGACGGTTCCTACGAGCAGTACTTC. This encodes CSGRDGSYEQYF.

This clonotype was detected once. This chain joins TRBV3-1 and TRBJ2-7; 7 nucleotides line up with TRBD2. The V segment lost 0 bases and the J segment 3 bases; nucleotides outside the gene matches: 8. This CDR3 has 16 amino acids. Germline V gives CDR1 LGHDT, CDR2 YNNKEL (reference sequence). CDR3 residues: CASSQEGGFPIYEQYF. As DNA, the CDR3 is TGTGCCAGCAGCCAAGAGGGAGGGTTTCCTATCTACGAGCAGTACTTC.

The CDR3 loop is CASTRAGGTDTQYF. The CDR3 DNA follows: TGTGCCAGCACGAGAGCGGGGGGTACAGATACGCAGTATTTT. The chain recombines TRBV2 with TRBJ2-3; TRBD2 aligns across 9 bases. Germline V gene lookup returns CDR1 SNHLY and CDR2 FYNNEI. The CDR3 spans 14 residues. V was clipped by 7 bases and J by 3 bases; unmatched bases: 5.

The rearrangement joins TRBV6-2 or TRBV6-3 to TRBJ2-7, with a possible D match to TRBD1 (6 bases). V shed 1 base and J shed 7 bases, with 17 bases lying between them. Per the germline V gene, CDR1 is MNHEY and CDR2 is SVGEGT. CDR3 length: 15 amino acids. The CDR3 reads CASSYLGRGADEQYF. In DNA form, the CDR3 reads TGTGCCAGCAGTTACTTGGGCAGGGGAGCGGATGAGCAGTACTTC.

The chain is built from TRBV6-2 or TRBV6-3 and TRBJ2-7; unclear D gene. Looked up from germline, CDR1 is MNHEY and CDR2 is SVGEGT. V lost 5 bases to trimming and J lost 4 bases, with 9 bases between them. The CDR3 spans 12 residues. The CDR3 reads CASSKLGYEQYF. The CDR3 DNA reads as TGTGCCAGCAGTAAATTGGGATACGAGCAGTACTTC.

The rearrangement links TRBV5-1 to TRBJ2-5, with D maybe TRBD2 (5 bases). The V end was cut by 0 bases, the J end by 3 bases, with 15 bases between. The germline V gene encodes CDR1 SGHRS and CDR2 YFSETQ. The CDR3 loop spans 16 amino acids. In DNA form, the CDR3 reads TGCGCCAGCAGCTTGGAAGCCCTAACGGGGAAAGAGACCCAGTACTTC. Translated: CASSLEALTGKETQYF.